A single sample is the source of the 18 T cell receptor beta chains below, sequenced in a study of blood T cells in healthy people across ages. The use of a sample-barcoded 5' primer and a J-beta primer mix characterized a second PCR of roughly 6 to 11 cycles. TCRdb processed the 5' RACE reads anew with MiXCR; each CDR3 protein has one entry. The sample records 780,000 or so distinct CDR3 sequences, roughly three fifths being singletons. The specimen was blood. These receptors came from a man aged 35-49 years in good health.

This sequence joins TRBV7-2 and TRBJ2-1; D unclear. Deletions cut 5 bases from V and 5 bases from J, with 7 bases between. This CDR3 contains 12 residues. Per the germline V gene, CDR1 is SGHTA and CDR2 is FQGNSA. The CDR3 is CASSNDDNEQFF. CDR3 DNA sequence: TGTGCCAGCAGCAACGATGACAATGAGCAGTTCTTC.

This clonotype was picked up one time. This chain joins TRBV2 and TRBJ2-5; D possibly uses TRBD1 or TRBD2 (5 bases each). This CDR3 is 16 amino acids long. Germline CDR1 and CDR2: SNHLY and FYNNEI. V was cut by 4 bases and J by 7 bases, with 22 bases left in between. CDR3 coding DNA: TGTGCCAGCAGTGGAATACCGGGACCGGGATCTGGGACCCAGTACTTC. Translating gives CASSGIPGPGSGTQYF.

This clonotype was seen only a few times. This chain connects TRBV27 to TRBJ2-4; D is perhaps TRBD2 (6 bases). Trimming left V 2 bases short and J 6 bases short, with 11 bases between. Germline CDR1 is MNHEY and CDR2 is SMNVEV (reference sequence). This CDR3 spans 14 amino acids. The CDR3 loop reads CASSLGPGGNIQYF. CDR3 nucleotide sequence: TGTGCCAGCAGTTTAGGTCCCGGGGGAAACATTCAGTACTTC.

The J gene is TRBJ1-1, the V gene TRBV10-3; 10 bases match TRBD1. This CDR3 region has 20 residues. The J segment lost 1 base and the V segment lost 4 bases, leaving 18 bases of the junction unmatched. Per germline, CDR1 ENHRY and CDR2 SYGVKD. Written as DNA, the CDR3 is TGTGCCATCAGTGGTCGGGGACAGGGGACAGGGGCTCGGAGGAACACTGAAGCTTTCTTT. It encodes CAISGRGQGTGARRNTEAFF.

The chain links TRBV12-3 or TRBV12-4 to TRBJ2-7; D remains unclear. V was pared by 4 bases and J by 3 bases, with 22 bases between. This CDR3 is 17 amino acids long. The CDR3 protein is CASSSQSRGESIYEQYF. In DNA, the CDR3 is TGTGCCAGCAGTTCCCAATCCCGCGGAGAATCGATCTACGAGCAGTACTTC.

V usage is TRBV2 and J usage is TRBJ2-1; 7 bases map to TRBD2. Germline CDR1 and CDR2: SNHLY and FYNNEI. With V trimmed by 6 bases and J by 8 bases, 10 bases remained unmatched. This CDR3 is built from 14 residues. CDR3 loop: CASSRDYLTDEQFF. The CDR3 DNA reads TGTGCCAGCAGCCGGGACTATCTTACCGATGAGCAGTTCTTC.

In regard to this clonotype: A single base separates this from a much larger clone, so it may be a read error. V is TRBV12-3 or TRBV12-4 and J is TRBJ2-7; maybe TRBD1 (5 bases). The CDR3 is 14 amino acids. V shed 5 bases and J shed 5 bases, with 16 bases lying between them. The CDR3 is CASSVYRGRDEQYF. The CDR3 DNA reads as TGTGCCAGCAGTGTTTATAGGGGTCGGGACGAGCAGTACTTC.

Here the CDR3 reads CASSYPQAGGPGNEQFF. The CDR3 nucleotides read TGTGCCAGCAGCTACCCACAAGCGGGGGGGCCTGGGAATGAGCAGTTCTTC. The chain is built from TRBV6-5 and TRBJ2-1; 10 nucleotides match TRBD2. From germline, CDR1 is MNHEY and CDR2 SVGAGI. Unmatched junction bases numbered 15, after V lost 6 bases and J lost 7 bases. The CDR3 has 17 amino acids.

The V and J genes are TRBV19 and TRBJ2-1; 7 bases line up with TRBD2. Looked up from germline, CDR1 is LNHDA and CDR2 is SQIVND (reference sequence). The CDR3 has 16 residues. The J segment lost 13 bases and the V segment lost 1 base, leaving 16 bases of the junction unmatched. DNA of the CDR3: TGTGCCAGTAGTATAGTCGGGGGGACCGGCCAAGAGACCCAGTTCTTC. Its translation: CASSIVGGTGQETQFF.

There are a few counts of this clonotype. This chain's CDR3 is CASSMGGQPQHF. The CDR3 DNA is TGTGCCAGCAGCATGGGCGGTCAGCCCCAGCATTTT. The V gene is TRBV7-9, the J gene TRBJ1-5; D unresolved. Per the germline V gene, CDR1 is SEHNR and CDR2 is FQNEAQ (reference sequence). The CDR3 consists of 12 residues. Trimming shortened V by 5 bases and J by 6 bases, and 8 bases separated the two germline ends. The entire variable domain, with the rest obtained from reference TRBV7-9 and TRBJ1-5, is as follows: DTGVSQNPRHKITKRGQNVTFRCDPISEHNRLYWYRQTLGQGPEFLTYFQNEAQLEKSRLLSDRFSAERPKGSFSTLEIQRTEQGDSAMYLCASSMGGQPQHFGDGTRLSIL.

The chain employs TRBV5-6 and TRBJ2-6; D is possibly TRBD2 (7 bases). CDR3 length: 18 residues. Trimming left V 0 bases short and J 4 bases short, with 17 bases between. Germline CDR1 and CDR2: SGHDT and YYEEEE. CDR3 in amino acids: CASSLASGGWAGANVLTF. CDR3 nucleotide sequence: TGTGCCAGCAGCTTGGCCTCGGGGGGCTGGGCCGGGGCCAACGTCCTGACTTTC. Full variable domain (outside the CDR3, taken from reference TRBV5-6 and TRBJ2-6): DAGVTQSPTHLIKTRGQQVTLRCSPKSGHDTVSWYQQALGQGPQFIFQYYEEEERQRGNFPDRFSGHQFPNYSSELNVNALLLGDSALYLCASSLASGGWAGANVLTFGAGSRLTVL.

This chain connects TRBV7-8 to TRBJ2-3; TRBD1 or TRBD2 may be the D gene (5 bases each). The CDR3 is 15 residues long. Germline CDR1 is SGHVS and CDR2 is FQNEAQ. Trimming shortened V by 4 bases and J by 6 bases, and 17 bases separated the two germline ends. The CDR3 is CASSYQGIGTDTQYF. The CDR3 bases are TGTGCCAGCAGCTACCAGGGTATCGGGACGGATACGCAGTATTTT.

V is TRBV5-1 and J is TRBJ2-5, with D possibly matching TRBD2 (5 bases). The germline gives CDR1 SGHRS, CDR2 YFSETQ. The V end was cut by 5 bases, the J end by 2 bases, with 10 bases between. The length of the CDR3 is 13 residues. In DNA form, the CDR3 reads TGCGCCAGCAGGGAGGCGTTTCAAGAGACCCAGTACTTC. Residues: CASREAFQETQYF.

The CDR3 DNA sequence: TGCGCCAGCAGCTTGTCCCGGGACAGGGGGCTGGATGAAGCTTTCTTT. Protein: CASSLSRDRGLDEAFF. The chain recombines TRBV5-1 with TRBJ1-1; TRBD1 agrees at 12 bases. V dropped 1 base and J dropped 7; count of bases not matched to a gene: 8. CDR1 is SGHRS, CDR2 YFSETQ, per germline. This CDR3 is 16 amino acids long.

This sequence joins TRBV20-1 and TRBJ2-1; TRBD1 might be the D (5 bases). CDR1 is DFQATT, CDR2 SNEGSKA, per germline (reference sequence). The CDR3 runs 13 residues. Trimming removed 5 bases at V and 8 bases at J, with 16 bases between. The CDR3 protein is CSAFKPSRDEQFF. The CDR3 DNA follows: TGCAGTGCTTTCAAACCCAGCAGGGATGAGCAGTTCTTC.

The chain is built from TRBV7-9 and TRBJ1-4; possibly TRBD1 for D (6 bases). Trimming left V 1 base short and J 9 bases short, with 12 bases between. The CDR3 is 14 residues long. Germline CDR1 reads SEHNR; CDR2 reads FQNEAQ (reference sequence). The CDR3 loop is CASSLEGVAKKLFF. CDR3 in DNA: TGTGCCAGCAGCTTAGAGGGGGTGGCCAAAAAACTGTTTTTT.

The chain carries TRBV20-1 and TRBJ2-1, with TRBD2 matching over 11 bases. The V segment lost 4 bases and the J segment 12 bases; nucleotides outside the gene matches: 11. The CDR3 runs 14 residues. Germline-derived CDR1 and CDR2 are DFQATT and SNEGSKA (reference sequence). The CDR3 spells CSATLAGGPLGQFF. DNA for the CDR3: TGCAGTGCTACTTTAGCGGGAGGGCCCTTGGGGCAGTTCTTC.

Only a few counts were recorded for this clonotype. The chain links TRBV13 to TRBJ1-6; 7 bases line up with TRBD1. CDR1 and CDR2 from the germline V gene are PRHDT and FYEKMQ (reference sequence). CDR3 length: 15 amino acids. V shed 5 bases, J shed 10 bases, and the junction held 11 bases outside the gene matches. The CDR3 reads CASSPSLDRSSPLHF. As DNA, the CDR3 is TGTGCCAGCAGCCCCAGCCTGGACAGGAGCTCACCCCTCCACTTT.